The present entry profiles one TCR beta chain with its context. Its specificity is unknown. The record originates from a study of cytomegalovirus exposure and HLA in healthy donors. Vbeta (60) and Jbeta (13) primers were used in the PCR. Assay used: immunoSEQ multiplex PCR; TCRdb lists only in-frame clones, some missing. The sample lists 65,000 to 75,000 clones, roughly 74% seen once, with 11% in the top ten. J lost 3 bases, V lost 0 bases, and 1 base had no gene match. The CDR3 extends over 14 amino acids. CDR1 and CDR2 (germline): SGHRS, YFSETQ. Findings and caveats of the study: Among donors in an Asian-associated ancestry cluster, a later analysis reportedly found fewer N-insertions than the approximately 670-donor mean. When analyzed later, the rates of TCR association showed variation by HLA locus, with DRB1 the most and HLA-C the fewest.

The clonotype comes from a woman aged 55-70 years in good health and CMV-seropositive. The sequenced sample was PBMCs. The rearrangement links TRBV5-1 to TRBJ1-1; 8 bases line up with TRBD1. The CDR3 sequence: CASSLAGGDTEAFF. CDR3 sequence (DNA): TGCGCCAGCAGCTTGGCAGGGGGCGACACTGAAGCTTTCTTT.